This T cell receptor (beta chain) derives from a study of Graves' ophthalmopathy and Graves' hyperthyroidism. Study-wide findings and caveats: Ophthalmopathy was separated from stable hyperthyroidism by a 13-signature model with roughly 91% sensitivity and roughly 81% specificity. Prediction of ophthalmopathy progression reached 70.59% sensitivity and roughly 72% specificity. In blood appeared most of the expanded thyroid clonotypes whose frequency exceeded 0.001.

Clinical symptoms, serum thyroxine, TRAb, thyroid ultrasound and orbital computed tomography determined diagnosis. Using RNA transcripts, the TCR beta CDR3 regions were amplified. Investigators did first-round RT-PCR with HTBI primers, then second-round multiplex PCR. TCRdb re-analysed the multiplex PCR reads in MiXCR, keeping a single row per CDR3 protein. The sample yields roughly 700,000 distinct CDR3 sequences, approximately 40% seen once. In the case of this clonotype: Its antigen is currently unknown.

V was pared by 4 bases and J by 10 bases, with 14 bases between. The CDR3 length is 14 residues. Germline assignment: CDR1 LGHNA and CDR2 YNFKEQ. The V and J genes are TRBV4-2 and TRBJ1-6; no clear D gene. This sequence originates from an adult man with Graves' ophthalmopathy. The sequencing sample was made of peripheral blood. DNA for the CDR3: TGTGCCAGCAGCCTGCGTGAGTCAGGATCACCCCTCCACTTT. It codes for CASSLRESGSPLHF.